These 24 T cell receptor beta chains originate from one sample sequenced in a study of cytomegalovirus exposure and HLA in healthy donors. A multiplex PCR was run with 60 Vbeta primers and 13 Jbeta primers. The method was immunoSEQ multiplex PCR; TCRdb's version includes in-frame clones alone and lacks a portion of them. Among under 200,000 clones listed, around four fifths were seen once. The sequenced sample consisted of PBMCs. Source of these receptors: a girl aged 2 to 9 in good health and CMV-seropositive.

CDR3 coding DNA: TGTGCCAGCAGCCAAGATAGTTGGTCCTACAATGAGCAGTTCTTC. This codes for CASSQDSWSYNEQFF. The rearrangement joins TRBV4-2 to TRBJ2-1; D not certain. Trimming stripped 0 bases from V and 1 base from J, with 7 bases between. The germline CDR1 and CDR2 sequences are LGHNA and YNFKEQ. The CDR3 has 15 residues.

The chain joins TRBV5-4 to TRBJ2-7; D is possibly TRBD1 (6 bases). From germline, CDR1 is SGHNT and CDR2 YYREEE (reference sequence). The CDR3 is 13 amino acids. V lost 2 bases to trimming and J lost 2 bases, with 8 bases between them. The CDR3 sequence is CASSLGGTYEQYF. The CDR3 region has the DNA TGTGCCAGCAGCTTAGGGGGAACCTACGAGCAGTACTTC.

This rearrangement joins TRBV9 to TRBJ2-5; D remains unclear. V shed 0 bases and J shed 1 base, with 7 bases lying between them. In germline, CDR1 is SGDLS, CDR2 YYNGEE. This CDR3 has 14 amino acids. CDR3 protein: CASSVDHSQETQYF. The CDR3, as DNA: TGTGCCAGCAGCGTAGATCATTCCCAAGAGACCCAGTACTTC.

The CDR3, as DNA: TGTGCCAGCAGCTCTCGGACAGGGGGCTCCTACGAGCAGTACTTC. This gives the protein CASSSRTGGSYEQYF. V gene TRBV5-5 combines with J gene TRBJ2-7; 10 bases match TRBD1. Unmatched junction bases numbered 3, after V lost 3 bases and J lost 0 bases. Germline V gives CDR1 SGHKS, CDR2 YYEKEE (reference sequence). The CDR3 loop spans 15 amino acids.

This clone was picked up a small number of times. The CDR3 loop reads CASGTGNYNEQFF. In DNA, the CDR3 is TGTGCCTCTGGGACAGGGAACTACAATGAGCAGTTCTTC. V gene TRBV28 combines with J gene TRBJ2-1; 9 nucleotides line up with TRBD1. Germline V CDR1 and CDR2: MDHEN, SYDVKM. V was pared by 11 bases and J by 3 bases, with 5 bases of the junction left unmatched. The CDR3 extends over 13 amino acids. The variable domain in full, completed from reference TRBV28 and TRBJ2-1, reads DVKVTQSSRYLVKRTGEKVFLECVQDMDHENMFWYRQDPGLGLRLIYFSYDVKMKEKGDIPEGYSVSREKKERFSLILESASTNQTSMYLCASGTGNYNEQFFGPGTRLTVL.

This clone is a singleton in its sample. The rearrangement links TRBV5-4 to TRBJ1-2; D not resolved. The length of the CDR3 is 13 residues. The germline V gene encodes CDR1 SGHNT and CDR2 YYREEE (reference sequence). V was trimmed by 2 bases and J by 3 bases, leaving 8 bases between them. The CDR3 is CASSFGGYYGYTF. The CDR3 coding sequence is TGTGCCAGCAGCTTCGGCGGCTACTATGGCTACACCTTC.

This clone was observed a few times. This chain joins TRBV5-1 and TRBJ2-2, with 11 positions matching TRBD2. Germline-derived CDR1 and CDR2 are SGHRS and YFSETQ. V dropped 5 bases and J dropped 7; count of bases not matched to a gene: 7. There are 15 residues in the CDR3. CDR3 nucleotides: TGCGCCAGCAGACTAGCGGGAGTAGGAGGCGGGGAGCTGTTTTTT. Its translation is CASRLAGVGGGELFF.

In its sample, this clone was seen a few times. J is TRBJ2-7 and V is TRBV28; TRBD1 agrees at 7 bases. Germline V gene sequence: CDR1 MDHEN, CDR2 SYDVKM. The CDR3 has 14 residues. The J segment lost 4 bases and the V segment lost 0 bases, leaving 3 bases of the junction unmatched. CDR3 bases: TGTGCCAGCAGTTTATGGGGACAGTCATACGAGCAGTACTTC. Its translation: CASSLWGQSYEQYF.

The rearrangement uses TRBV27 and TRBJ2-5, with a possible D match to TRBD2 (5 bases). The CDR3 runs to 15 residues. V was pared by 4 bases and J by 5 bases, with 17 bases between. Germline V gene data show CDR1 as MNHEY and CDR2 as SMNVEV (reference sequence). CDR3 protein: CASSSFGEGVETQYF. Written as DNA, the CDR3 is TGTGCCAGCAGTTCTTTCGGAGAGGGCGTGGAGACCCAGTACTTC.

The chain joins TRBV14 to TRBJ2-3; perhaps TRBD1 as D (5 bases). Germline V gene data show CDR1 as SGHDN and CDR2 as FVKESK. V lost 2 bases and J lost 7, with 13 bases in between. This CDR3 comprises 14 residues. The CDR3 sequence is CASSQFGAAHTQYF. CDR3 bases: TGTGCCAGCAGCCAATTTGGGGCGGCTCATACGCAGTATTTT. Full variable domain (outside the CDR3, taken from reference TRBV14 and TRBJ2-3): EAGVTQFPSHSVIEKGQTVTLRCDPISGHDNLYWYRRVMGKEIKFLLHFVKESKQDESGMPNNRFLAERTGGTYSTLKVQPAELEDSGVYFCASSQFGAAHTQYFGPGTRLTVL.

V usage is TRBV28 and J usage is TRBJ1-2, with D possibly matching TRBD1 (5 bases). The CDR3 has 14 amino acids. V dropped 7 bases and J dropped 4 bases, with 16 bases sitting between them. The germline V gene encodes CDR1 MDHEN and CDR2 SYDVKM. The DNA of the CDR3 is TGTGCCAGCACCCTCCCCGGGGGTGGCTATGGCTACACCTTC. Protein sequence: CASTLPGGGYGYTF.

The chain joins TRBV4-1 to TRBJ2-1; 7 bases map to TRBD2. Germline trimming cut 4 bases from V and 9 bases from J; bases unmatched to any gene: 9. This CDR3 spans 14 amino acids. The V gene's germline CDR1 is MGHRA and CDR2 YSYEKL. CDR3 sequence (DNA): TGCGCCAGCAGCCCCGCGAGCGGGACGGGTGAGCAGTTCTTC. Protein sequence: CASSPASGTGEQFF.

V and J are TRBV29-1 and TRBJ2-3, with D uncertain. The germline V and J ends were trimmed by 0 bases and 3 bases, with 7 bases remaining between them. The germline CDR1 and CDR2 sequences are SQVTM and ANQGSEA. The CDR3 runs to 13 residues. Written as DNA, the CDR3 is TGCAGCGTTGAAGATGTACGGACAGATACGCAGTATTTT. It yields the protein CSVEDVRTDTQYF.

This chain's CDR3 is CASSQVFLGAKNIQYF. The CDR3 DNA is TGCGCCAGCAGCCAAGTTTTTCTGGGCGCCAAAAACATTCAGTACTTC. V is TRBV4-1 and J is TRBJ2-4, with D hard to call. Germline loops: CDR1 MGHRA, CDR2 YSYEKL. The CDR3 is 16 amino acids. Trimming shortened V by 1 base and J by 1 base, and 11 bases separated the two germline ends.

J is TRBJ2-1 and V is TRBV18, with 12 bases lining up with TRBD2. CDR3 length: 16 residues. V was pared by 4 bases and J by 2 bases, with 3 bases of the junction left unmatched. Germline CDR1 KGHSH, CDR2 LQKENI. The CDR3 region is CASSQRTSGAYNEQFF. The CDR3 DNA sequence: TGTGCCAGCTCACAACGGACTAGCGGGGCCTACAATGAGCAGTTCTTC.

The chain employs TRBV30 and TRBJ1-5; 9 bases are a match to TRBD1. Per germline, CDR1 GTSNPN and CDR2 SVGIG (reference sequence). The J segment lost 7 bases and the V segment lost 2 bases, leaving 6 bases of the junction unmatched. This CDR3 contains 14 residues. This chain's CDR3 is CAWSYTGGAQPQHF. CDR3 nucleotides: TGTGCCTGGAGTTATACAGGGGGCGCCCAGCCCCAGCATTTT.

The J gene is TRBJ2-3, the V gene TRBV6-1; no clear D. With 3 bases removed from V and 0 bases from J, the gap between germline ends came to 7 bases. Per germline, CDR1 MNHNS and CDR2 SASEGT. The CDR3 extends over 14 amino acids. The CDR3 reads CASSDPPSTDTQYF. CDR3 DNA sequence: TGTGCCAGCAGTGACCCCCCGAGCACAGATACGCAGTATTTT.

This chain uses TRBV29-1 with TRBJ2-1; D is unclear. The CDR3 is 12 residues long. Trimming shortened V by 0 bases and J by 7 bases, and 7 bases separated the two germline ends. Germline values: CDR1 SQVTM, CDR2 ANQGSEA. The CDR3 is CSVEDLLNEQFF. The DNA of the CDR3 is TGCAGCGTTGAAGACTTGTTAAATGAGCAGTTCTTC.

V gene TRBV9 combines with J gene TRBJ1-5; 10 bases are shared with TRBD1. Losses at the gene ends were 3 bases for V and 7 bases for J; bases not matched to a gene: 4. CDR1 and CDR2 (germline): SGDLS, YYNGEE. This CDR3 contains 14 residues. CDR3 bases: TGTGCCAGCAGCGCGACAGGGGGCGCACAGCCCCAGCATTTT. Translation: CASSATGGAQPQHF.

The chain recombines TRBV11-2 with TRBJ1-2; D is ambiguous. This CDR3 contains 13 residues. V was clipped by 4 bases and J by 2 bases, with 8 bases between them. Germline V gene sequence: CDR1 SGHAT, CDR2 FQNNGV. CDR3 DNA sequence: TGTGCCAGCAGCTACAGTTTCAACTATGGCTACACCTTC. Translation: CASSYSFNYGYTF.

This chain links TRBV27 with TRBJ2-1; D remains unclear. This CDR3 contains 15 residues. Germline loops: CDR1 MNHEY, CDR2 SMNVEV (reference sequence). V dropped 0 bases and J dropped 4 bases, with 10 bases sitting between them. CDR3 amino acids: CASSLSLVAYNEQFF. The CDR3 DNA reads as TGTGCCAGCAGTTTATCGCTAGTGGCGTACAATGAGCAGTTCTTC.

This clone was detected only once. V usage is TRBV5-5 and J usage is TRBJ2-5, with 7 bases fitting TRBD1. The J segment lost 4 bases and the V segment lost 3 bases, leaving 6 bases of the junction unmatched. The CDR3 covers 14 residues. CDR1 is SGHKS, CDR2 YYEKEE, per germline (reference sequence). CDR3 protein: CASSSRQGRETQYF. The CDR3, as DNA: TGTGCCAGCAGCTCCCGACAGGGTAGAGAGACCCAGTACTTC. Drawing the rest from reference TRBV5-5 and TRBJ2-5, the complete variable domain is DAGVTQSPTHLIKTRGQQVTLRCSPISGHKSVSWYQQVLGQGPQFIFQYYEKEERGRGNFPDRFSARQFPNYSSELNVNALLLGDSALYLCASSSRQGRETQYFGPGTRLLVL.

This chain links TRBV28 with TRBJ2-2, with 7 bases fitting TRBD2. V was clipped by 5 bases and J by 1 base; unmatched bases: 1. The germline V gene has CDR1 MDHEN and CDR2 SYDVKM. The CDR3 is 14 amino acids. The CDR3 sequence is CASSPSGNTGELFF. CDR3 nucleotides: TGTGCCAGCAGTCCTAGCGGGAACACCGGGGAGCTGTTTTTT.

J is TRBJ1-1 and V is TRBV27; TRBD1 might be the D (6 bases). Germline CDR1 and CDR2: MNHEY and SMNVEV (reference sequence). This CDR3 is 15 amino acids long. Between the trimmed V and J ends, which lost 2 bases and 5 bases, there was a span of 15 bases. The CDR3 coding sequence is TGTGCCAGCAGTTTAGGTTTGGGGGCGCCAACTGAAGCTTTCTTT. Amino acid sequence: CASSLGLGAPTEAFF.